These 18 T cell receptor beta chains came from one sample sequenced in a study of blood T cell repertoires in COVID-19. Assay used: immunoSEQ multiplex PCR; TCRdb lists only in-frame clones, some missing. The sample has 300,000 or so clones, about 89% seen once. Sequenced: peripheral blood. The receptors were sampled from a woman under 40 with COVID-19, enrolled during active disease.

The chain has TRBV4-2 and TRBJ1-2, with a possible D match to TRBD1 (5 bases). Trimming shortened V by 0 bases and J by 10 bases, and 24 bases separated the two germline ends. This CDR3 contains 17 residues. Germline V gene lookup returns CDR1 LGHNA and CDR2 YNFKEQ. CDR3 amino acids: CASSQDHRQTEHAVYTF. The CDR3 bases are TGTGCCAGCAGCCAAGACCATCGGCAGACAGAACATGCCGTCTACACCTTC.

V usage is TRBV30 and J usage is TRBJ2-2; D uncertain. The CDR3 has 13 amino acids. Trimming shortened V by 0 bases and J by 5 bases, and 7 bases separated the two germline ends. Germline V gene sequence: CDR1 GTSNPN, CDR2 SVGIG (reference sequence). CDR3 nucleotides: TGTGCCTGGAGTGTAGCAGGAACCGGGGAGCTGTTTTTT. Encoded protein: CAWSVAGTGELFF.

Only one count was recorded for this clone. The J gene is TRBJ2-7, the V gene TRBV7-9, with 7 bases lining up with TRBD1. The CDR3 runs to 16 residues. CDR1 SEHNR and CDR2 FQNEAQ come from the germline V gene (reference sequence). Trimming at V came to 4 bases and at J to 0 bases, leaving 9 bases not matched to a gene. Here the CDR3 reads CASSSPRGPFSYEQYF. The CDR3 DNA reads TGTGCCAGCAGCTCGCCGAGGGGGCCATTCTCCTACGAGCAGTACTTC.

In this sample, this clone turned up once. The rearrangement joins TRBV10-3 to TRBJ1-1; TRBD1 aligns across 8 bases. The germline V gene encodes CDR1 ENHRY and CDR2 SYGVKD. Germline trimming cut 6 bases from V and 1 base from J; bases unmatched to any gene: 7. This CDR3 spans 15 amino acids. The CDR3 DNA sequence: TGTGCCATCAGGGACAGGGAAGGGGGGAACACTGAAGCTTTCTTT. This translates into CAIRDREGGNTEAFF.

This chain connects TRBV6-1 to TRBJ2-4; TRBD2 aligns across 8 bases. The V and J ends lost 1 base and 1 base, in that order; junction bases with no gene match: 3. The CDR3 length is 16 residues. Germline V gives CDR1 MNHNS, CDR2 SASEGT. CDR3 sequence (DNA): TGTGCCAGCAGTGAAGTGGGCGGGAGGGCCAAAAACATTCAGTACTTC. This encodes CASSEVGGRAKNIQYF.

The DNA of the CDR3 is TGTGCCAGCAGCTTAGACAGGGCGCACACCATATATTTT. This codes for CASSLDRAHTIYF. V and J are TRBV11-2 and TRBJ1-3; a possible D gene is TRBD1 (5 bases). This CDR3 is built from 13 residues. Germline CDR1 reads SGHAT; CDR2 reads FQNNGV. Deletions cut 0 bases from V and 8 bases from J, with 8 bases between.

The CDR3 region has the DNA TGTGCCAGCAGTCAAGGACTCGCGACCACAGATACGCAGTATTTT. Translation gives CASSQGLATTDTQYF. V usage is TRBV25-1 and J usage is TRBJ2-3; TRBD2 might be the D (5 bases). Trimming took 5 bases from V and 2 from J, leaving 14 bases between them. The CDR3 runs 15 residues. Per the germline V gene, CDR1 is MGHDK and CDR2 is SYGVNS.

V usage is TRBV20-1 and J usage is TRBJ1-2, with TRBD1 matching 7 bases. The CDR3 is made up of 13 amino acids. Germline V gene data show CDR1 as DFQATT and CDR2 as SNEGSKA (reference sequence). Trimming removed 3 bases from V and 8 bases from J; junction bases left unmatched: 9. CDR3 coding DNA: TGCAGTGCTAGTGGCGGCAGGGGGTCCGGCTACACCTTC. This codes for CSASGGRGSGYTF.

The genes are TRBV5-4 and TRBJ1-4; no firm D call. V lost 5 bases to trimming and J lost 1 base, with 15 bases between them. Germline V gene data show CDR1 as SGHNT and CDR2 as YYREEE (reference sequence). The CDR3 extends over 16 amino acids. The CDR3 spells CASSPKEEGTNEKLFF. The CDR3 DNA is TGTGCCAGCAGTCCTAAGGAAGAGGGAACTAATGAAAAACTGTTTTTT.

CDR3 coding DNA: TGTGCCAGCTCACCACCAGGAGGGGCGGGTACTATCAATGAGCAGTTCTTC. Protein product: CASSPPGGAGTINEQFF. The rearrangement joins TRBV18 to TRBJ2-1; possibly TRBD2 for D (6 bases). V dropped 0 bases and J dropped 6 bases, with 18 bases sitting between them. The CDR3 consists of 17 residues. Germline V gene sequence: CDR1 KGHSH, CDR2 LQKENI.

The DNA for the CDR3 is TGTGCCAGCAGCCAACTACAGGCCTCGGTGGGTTCACCCCTCCACTTT. Protein sequence: CASSQLQASVGSPLHF. The chain combines TRBV3-1 (or the pseudogene TRBV3-2) with TRBJ1-6, with a weak D call TRBD1 (5 bases). Per the germline V gene, CDR1 is LGHDT and CDR2 is YNNKEL (reference sequence). The V gene lost 2 bases and the J gene lost 9 bases, with 17 bases spanning the gap. The CDR3 totals 16 residues.

The chain couples TRBV7-2 to TRBJ1-1, with D maybe TRBD1 (5 bases). V lost 6 bases to trimming and J lost 4 bases, with 15 bases between them. Germline-derived CDR1 and CDR2 are SGHTA and FQGNSA. This CDR3 has 14 amino acids. This CDR3 reads CASSPSGQGTEAFF. The DNA of the CDR3 is TGTGCCAGCAGTCCATCCGGCCAGGGCACTGAAGCTTTCTTT. The full variable domain, in which reference TRBV7-2 and TRBJ1-1 provide the parts outside the CDR3, is GAGVSQSPSNKVTEKGKDVELRCDPISGHTALYWYRQSLGQGLEFLIYFQGNSAPDKSGLPSDRFSAERTGGSVSTLTIQRTQQEDSAVYLCASSPSGQGTEAFFGQGTRLTVV.

The gene calls are TRBV2 and TRBJ2-2; a possible D gene is TRBD2 (5 bases). Germline values: CDR1 SNHLY, CDR2 FYNNEI. The CDR3 spans 14 residues. V was trimmed by 4 bases and J by 5 bases, leaving 11 bases between them. CDR3 sequence: CASSVVRGTGELFF. DNA of the CDR3: TGTGCCAGCAGTGTCGTCCGGGGTACCGGGGAGCTGTTTTTT.

The genes are TRBV6-5 and TRBJ2-2; 10 bases map to TRBD2. This CDR3 is built from 14 residues. Germline V gene sequence: CDR1 MNHEY, CDR2 SVGAGI. The trim removed 6 bases at V and 5 bases at J, leaving 3 bases unmatched. The CDR3 region has the DNA TGTGCCAGCAGGTCGGGACTAGCGACCGGGGAGCTGTTTTTT. This codes for CASRSGLATGELFF.

This rearrangement joins TRBV6-5 to TRBJ1-4; D not resolved. From germline, CDR1 is MNHEY and CDR2 SVGAGI. The CDR3 totals 13 residues. Trimming removed 5 bases at V and 6 bases at J, with 10 bases between. The CDR3 here is CASSLSRDEKLFF. CDR3 DNA: TGTGCCAGCAGTCTGAGTCGGGATGAAAAACTGTTTTTT.

The chain joins TRBV6-2 or TRBV6-3 to TRBJ1-5; no definite D call. CDR3 length equals 17 residues. Germline-derived CDR1 and CDR2 are MNHEY and SVGEGT. Trimming removed 0 bases at V and 0 bases at J, with 12 bases between. The chain's CDR3 is CASSYSKSRGSNQPQHF. The CDR3 DNA reads TGTGCCAGCAGTTACTCGAAGTCGCGGGGTAGCAATCAGCCCCAGCATTTT.

V is TRBV19 and J is TRBJ1-5, with 12 bases lining up with TRBD1. This CDR3 has 17 amino acids. Germline CDR1 is LNHDA and CDR2 is SQIVND (reference sequence). The J segment lost 1 base and the V segment lost 7 bases, leaving 8 bases of the junction unmatched. The DNA for the CDR3 is TGTGCCAGTACCTCGGGACAGGGGGCAGGCAGCAATCAGCCCCAGCATTTT. It codes for CASTSGQGAGSNQPQHF. The whole variable domain, filled in from reference TRBV19 and TRBJ1-5, reads DGGITQSPKYLFRKEGQNVTLSCEQNLNHDAMYWYRQDPGQGLRLIYYSQIVNDFQKGDIAEGYSVSREKKESFPLTVTSAQKNPTAFYLCASTSGQGAGSNQPQHFGDGTRLSIL.

A single count supports this clone. This specimen includes other DNA sequences encoding the same CDR3. J is TRBJ2-7 and V is TRBV3-1 (or the pseudogene TRBV3-2), with 13 nucleotides matching TRBD2. The V and J ends lost 3 bases and 2 bases, in that order; junction bases with no gene match: 1. Germline lookup yields CDR1 LGHDT and CDR2 YNNKEL (reference sequence). The CDR3 consists of 15 residues. CDR3 sequence reads: CASSQGTSGTYEQYF. CDR3 DNA sequence: TGTGCCAGCAGCCAGGGGACTAGCGGGACCTACGAGCAGTACTTC.